This T cell receptor beta chain appears in the sequencing data of a study of regulatory T cells in long-lasting Graves disease. Assembly of TCR beta libraries relied on iRepertoire HTBI primers together with Arm-PCR of CDR3 regions. TCRdb recomputed calls from the multiplex PCR reads with MiXCR, one row per CDR3 protein. The table shows 400,000 to 550,000 distinct CDR3 sequences, with around 14% occurring only once. A note on this clonotype: The antigen is undetermined.

From germline, CDR1 is ENHRY and CDR2 SYGVKD. J lost 2 bases, V lost 4 bases, and 4 bases had no gene match. The CDR3 runs 14 residues. General study points: Patients with persistent disease shared 2,741 public clonotypes, outpacing the approximately 950 shared by new patients.

Time point noted: newly diagnosed GD, antithyroid drugs for less than 3 months. Extracted RNA from PBMCs served as the source of the TCR library. The same data also contributed to another study, on T cells in Graves' hyperthyroidism and ophthalmopathy.

The starting material was peripheral blood mononuclear cells (PBMCs), obtained at new diagnosis, from a patient treated with antithyroid drugs. This sequence was found in a young woman with Graves disease. The chain carries TRBV10-3 and TRBJ2-7, with TRBD1 identical over 8 bases. Here the CDR3 DNA reads TGTGCCATCAGTGTTGACAGGGGTCCCTACGAGCAGTACTTC. Residues: CAISVDRGPYEQYF.